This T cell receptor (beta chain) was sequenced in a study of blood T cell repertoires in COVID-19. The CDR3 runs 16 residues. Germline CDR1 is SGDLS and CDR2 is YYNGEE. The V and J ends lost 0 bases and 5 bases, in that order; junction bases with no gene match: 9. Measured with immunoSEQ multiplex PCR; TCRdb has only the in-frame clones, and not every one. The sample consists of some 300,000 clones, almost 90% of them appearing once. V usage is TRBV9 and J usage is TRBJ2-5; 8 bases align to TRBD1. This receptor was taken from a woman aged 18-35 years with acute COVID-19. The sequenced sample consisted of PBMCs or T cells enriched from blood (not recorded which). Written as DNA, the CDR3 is TGTGCCAGCAGCGTAGCTAGGGCAGGGGGCAGGGAGACCCAGTACTTC. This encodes CASSVARAGGRETQYF.